Listed below are T cell receptor beta chains from one sample, sequenced in a study of chemoradiotherapy in HPV16-positive cancers. Method: immunoSEQ multiplex PCR; TCRdb's copy keeps in-frame clones and lacks some. The sample consists of about 14,000 clones, roughly 88% of them appearing once. This specimen was blood, taken from a patient who underwent chemoradiotherapy. The receptors were gathered from a human donor with HPV-associated anogenital cancer. CDR3s include the opening cysteine and the closing phenylalanine or tryptophan. The listing skips clone size in some rows; elsewhere it reads once, few, many or a size class.

clone size: .
J gene: TRBJ2-7
V gene: TRBV6-6
CDR3 protein: CASSYPPDEQYF

clone size: .
J gene: TRBJ1-1
V gene: TRBV15
CDR3 protein: CATSRDRGNTEAFF

clone size: .
J gene: TRBJ1-2
V gene: TRBV7-9
CDR3 protein: CASSLSVEGTFGYTF

clone size: large
J gene: TRBJ2-1
V gene: TRBV2
CDR3 protein: CARTGGTKNEQFF

clone size: once
J gene: TRBJ2-1
V gene: TRBV5-1
CDR3 protein: CASSLLGRGDYNEQFF

clone size: .
J gene: TRBJ2-5
V gene: TRBV4-3
CDR3 protein: CASSATSRLAGGEETQYF

clone size: .
J gene: TRBJ2-3
V gene: TRBV4-3
CDR3 protein: CASSQDPGTSGPDTQYF

clone size: .
J gene: TRBJ1-4
V gene: TRBV30
CDR3 protein: CAWSVSVLTTNEKLFF

clone size: once
J gene: TRBJ1-2
V gene: TRBV4-1
CDR3 protein: CASSQDEGTNYGYTF

clone size: .
J gene: TRBJ2-1
V gene: TRBV5-1
CDR3 protein: CASSLTTRSYNEQFF

clone size: .
J gene: TRBJ2-3
V gene: TRBV5-1
CDR3 protein: CASAREHSTDTQYF